This is a list of T cell receptor beta chains from one sample in a study of blood T cell repertoires in COVID-19. Only in-frame clones appear in the TCRdb table, and some are missing; sequencing was by immunoSEQ multiplex PCR. The repertoire holds approximately 230,000 clones, approximately 88% seen once, with 6.3% in the top ten. Sequencing input: peripheral blood. The receptors stem from a woman aged 25 to 39 with COVID-19, enrolled during active disease. CDR3s include the opening cysteine and the closing phenylalanine or tryptophan. The D gene is left open where the match is weak. Clone size appears in some rows only: once, few, many, or a class for an expanded clone.

CDR3 length: 11; D gene: -; J gene: TRBJ2-3; V gene: TRBV28; clone size: -; CDR3 protein: CASVVGDTQYF; CDR3 DNA: TGTGCCAGCGTGGTCGGAGATACGCAGTATTTT
CDR3 length: 17; D gene: -; J gene: TRBJ1-6; V gene: TRBV19; clone size: -; CDR3 protein: CASSIEGDSSYNSPLHF; CDR3 DNA: TGTGCCAGTAGTATAGAAGGCGACAGCTCCTATAATTCACCCCTCCACTTT
CDR3 length: 16; D gene: -; J gene: TRBJ1-5; V gene: TRBV19; clone size: -; CDR3 protein: CASRKRGRVRNQPQHF; CDR3 DNA: TGTGCCAGCCGGAAACGGGGAAGGGTACGCAATCAGCCCCAGCATTTT
CDR3 length: 12; D gene: -; J gene: TRBJ2-1; V gene: TRBV12-3/TRBV12-4; clone size: once; CDR3 protein: CASSTSVHEQFF; CDR3 DNA: TGTGCCAGCAGTACTAGTGTCCATGAGCAGTTCTTC
CDR3 length: 12; D gene: -; J gene: TRBJ2-1; V gene: TRBV7-9; clone size: few; CDR3 protein: CASSPSHNEQFF; CDR3 DNA: TGTGCCAGCAGCCCCTCCCACAATGAGCAGTTCTTC
CDR3 length: 14; D gene: TRBD1; J gene: TRBJ1-1; V gene: TRBV25-1; clone size: few; CDR3 protein: CASSEYRTGGEAFF; CDR3 DNA: TGTGCCAGCAGTGAATATCGGACAGGGGGCGAAGCTTTCTTT
CDR3 length: 12; D gene: -; J gene: TRBJ2-1; V gene: TRBV11-1; clone size: -; CDR3 protein: CASSLVHNEQFF; CDR3 DNA: TGTGCCAGCAGCTTAGTACATAATGAGCAGTTCTTC
CDR3 length: 13; D gene: -; J gene: TRBJ1-1; V gene: TRBV6-5; clone size: -; CDR3 protein: CASRTGEDTEAFF; CDR3 DNA: TGTGCCAGCAGGACAGGAGAGGACACTGAAGCTTTCTTT
CDR3 length: 17; D gene: -; J gene: TRBJ1-2; V gene: TRBV28; clone size: -; CDR3 protein: CASSLGTGLGYGYGYTF; CDR3 DNA: TGTGCCAGCAGTTTAGGCACAGGGCTCGGGTATGGCTATGGCTACACCTTC
CDR3 length: 15; D gene: -; J gene: TRBJ2-7; V gene: TRBV6-5; clone size: once; CDR3 protein: CASSPRVPVNYEQYF; CDR3 DNA: TGTGCCAGCAGCCCCAGGGTTCCAGTCAACTACGAGCAGTACTTC
CDR3 length: 14; D gene: -; J gene: TRBJ2-5; V gene: TRBV5-1; clone size: once; CDR3 protein: CASSPRESQETQYF; CDR3 DNA: TGCGCCAGCAGCCCCCGGGAGTCCCAAGAGACCCAGTACTTC
CDR3 length: 15; D gene: TRBD2; J gene: TRBJ2-5; V gene: TRBV15; clone size: -; CDR3 protein: CATSRPGGTQETQYF; CDR3 DNA: TGTGCCACCAGCAGACCGGGGGGTACCCAAGAGACCCAGTACTTC
CDR3 length: 11; D gene: -; J gene: TRBJ1-2; V gene: TRBV29-1; clone size: -; CDR3 protein: CSVSGIYGYTF; CDR3 DNA: TGCAGCGTGTCCGGGATCTATGGCTACACCTTC
CDR3 length: 15; D gene: TRBD1; J gene: TRBJ2-1; V gene: TRBV28; clone size: -; CDR3 protein: CASSLPRTGSSGQFF; CDR3 DNA: TGTGCCAGCAGTTTACCCCGGACAGGATCGTCGGGGCAGTTCTTC
CDR3 length: 15; D gene: -; J gene: TRBJ2-3; V gene: TRBV30; clone size: once; CDR3 protein: CAWSEGGDPTDTQYF; CDR3 DNA: TGTGCCTGGAGTGAAGGGGGAGACCCCACAGATACGCAGTATTTT
CDR3 length: 14; D gene: TRBD1; J gene: TRBJ1-2; V gene: TRBV6-5; clone size: -; CDR3 protein: CASSYGTGADGYTF; CDR3 DNA: TGTGCCAGCAGTTACGGGACAGGGGCGGATGGCTACACCTTC
CDR3 length: 14; D gene: TRBD2; J gene: TRBJ2-1; V gene: TRBV6-5; clone size: -; CDR3 protein: CASSYSGTSNEQFF; CDR3 DNA: TGTGCCAGCAGTTACTCCGGGACTAGCAATGAGCAGTTCTTC
CDR3 length: 15; D gene: TRBD2; J gene: TRBJ2-7; V gene: TRBV7-8; clone size: once; CDR3 protein: CASSLVPSGGYEQYF; CDR3 DNA: TGTGCCAGCAGCTTAGTCCCTAGCGGGGGGTACGAGCAGTACTTC
CDR3 length: 19; D gene: TRBD1; J gene: TRBJ2-3; V gene: TRBV3-1/TRBV3-2; clone size: -; CDR3 protein: CASSPRSTGGGSGTDTQYF; CDR3 DNA: TGTGCCAGCAGCCCAAGAAGCACAGGGGGCGGATCGGGCACAGATACGCAGTATTTT
CDR3 length: 16; D gene: TRBD1; J gene: TRBJ2-5; V gene: TRBV28; clone size: -; CDR3 protein: CASSWNTGGVQETQYF; CDR3 DNA: TGTGCCAGCAGTTGGAATACAGGGGGCGTCCAAGAGACCCAGTACTTC
CDR3 length: 15; D gene: TRBD2; J gene: TRBJ2-7; V gene: TRBV28; clone size: -; CDR3 protein: CASSPGLAGGYEQYF; CDR3 DNA: TGTGCCAGCAGTCCTGGACTAGCGGGGGGGTACGAGCAGTACTTC
CDR3 length: 14; D gene: -; J gene: TRBJ2-5; V gene: TRBV3-1/TRBV3-2; clone size: -; CDR3 protein: CASSRQGLLETQYF; CDR3 DNA: TGTGCCAGCAGCCGTCAGGGGCTGTTGGAGACCCAGTACTTC
CDR3 length: 15; D gene: TRBD1; J gene: TRBJ1-4; V gene: TRBV9; clone size: -; CDR3 protein: CASSVQGATNEKLFF; CDR3 DNA: TGTGCCAGCAGCGTACAGGGGGCCACTAATGAAAAACTGTTTTTT
CDR3 length: 15; D gene: -; J gene: TRBJ1-2; V gene: TRBV6-1; clone size: -; CDR3 protein: CASSEVRGTNYGYTF; CDR3 DNA: TGTGCCAGCAGTGAAGTTCGGGGGACTAACTATGGCTACACCTTC
CDR3 length: 15; D gene: TRBD1; J gene: TRBJ1-2; V gene: TRBV10-2; clone size: -; CDR3 protein: CASSRQGQAPYGYTF; CDR3 DNA: TGCGCCAGCAGTAGGCAGGGACAGGCTCCTTATGGCTACACCTTC
CDR3 length: 12; D gene: -; J gene: TRBJ2-2; V gene: TRBV12-3/TRBV12-4; clone size: -; CDR3 protein: CASRSAGSELFF; CDR3 DNA: TGTGCCAGCAGAAGCGCCGGGTCGGAGCTGTTTTTT
CDR3 length: 13; D gene: TRBD1; J gene: TRBJ1-2; V gene: TRBV12-3/TRBV12-4; clone size: -; CDR3 protein: CASSPQGNYGYTF; CDR3 DNA: TGTGCCAGCAGTCCACAGGGGAACTATGGCTACACCTTC
CDR3 length: 13; D gene: TRBD2; J gene: TRBJ2-7; V gene: TRBV7-9; clone size: -; CDR3 protein: CASSTGGASEQYF; CDR3 DNA: TGTGCCAGCAGCACCGGGGGGGCCAGCGAGCAGTACTTC
CDR3 length: 15; D gene: TRBD1; J gene: TRBJ1-5; V gene: TRBV7-2; clone size: -; CDR3 protein: CASSERTGVNQPQHF; CDR3 DNA: TGTGCCAGCAGCGAACGGACAGGCGTCAATCAGCCCCAGCATTTT
CDR3 length: 19; D gene: TRBD2; J gene: TRBJ2-1; V gene: TRBV14; clone size: -; CDR3 protein: CASSQDLLAGVEVDNEQFF; CDR3 DNA: TGTGCCAGCAGCCAAGATCTCCTAGCGGGAGTTGAGGTGGACAATGAGCAGTTCTTC
CDR3 length: 13; D gene: -; J gene: TRBJ1-1; V gene: TRBV27; clone size: few; CDR3 protein: CASSFGGNAEAFF; CDR3 DNA: TGTGCCAGCAGTTTCGGGGGTAATGCTGAAGCTTTCTTT
CDR3 length: 13; D gene: -; J gene: TRBJ1-5; V gene: TRBV7-2; clone size: once; CDR3 protein: CASSLVGGQPQHF; CDR3 DNA: TGTGCCAGCAGCTTAGTCGGGGGACAGCCCCAGCATTTT